The 11 T cell receptor beta chains in this list originate from one sample, sequenced in a study of T cells in Graves' hyperthyroidism and ophthalmopathy. Amplification of TCR beta CDR3 regions was performed using RNA transcripts as template. Initially, a first-round RT-PCR of the TCR CDR3 employed the HTBI primer set. TCRdb re-called the multiplex PCR reads through MiXCR, storing one row per CDR3 protein. The profile covers about 180,000 distinct CDR3 sequences, with about a sixth appearing a single time and roughly 30% taken by the ten largest. Specimen: blood. These receptors came from a woman in her 50s with Graves' hyperthyroidism.

This clonotype was seen only a few times. A much larger clonotype is one base distant, so this may be a read error. The rearrangement uses TRBV3-1 and TRBJ1-1, with TRBD1 matching 8 bases. CDR1 is LGHDT, CDR2 YNNKEL, per germline (reference sequence). CDR3 length equals 14 residues. V lost 7 bases, J lost 8 bases, and 12 bases stayed unmatched. The CDR3 protein is CASIHGQGTLEAFF. The CDR3 DNA sequence: TGTGCCAGCATCCACGGACAGGGTACATTGGAAGCTTTCTTT.

This clonotype was detected a few times. The J gene is TRBJ2-5, the V gene TRBV5-1; 12 bases are a match to TRBD2. The CDR3 totals 16 residues. Trimming cost V 3 bases and J 4 bases; bases outside gene matches: 7. The germline CDR1 and CDR2 sequences are SGHRS and YFSETQ. CDR3 amino acids: CASSSGLAGLGETQYF. CDR3 coding DNA: TGCGCCAGCAGCTCCGGACTAGCGGGGCTTGGAGAGACCCAGTACTTC. Full variable domain (outside the CDR3, taken from reference TRBV5-1 and TRBJ2-5): KAGVTQTPRYLIKTRGQQVTLSCSPISGHRSVSWYQQTPGQGLQFLFEYFSETQRNKGNFPGRFSGRQFSNSRSEMNVSTLELGDSALYLCASSSGLAGLGETQYFGPGTRLLVL.

Details on this clonotype: Given a much more abundant clone one base away, this may be a read error. The chain combines TRBV3-1 with TRBJ1-2, with 8 nucleotides matching TRBD1. CDR1 and CDR2 (germline): LGHDT, YNNKEL (reference sequence). The CDR3 spans 15 residues. The CDR3 spells CAISLPRTGNYGYTF. CDR3 DNA: TGTGCCATCAGCCTTCCCCGGACAGGGAACTATGGCTACACCTTC.

V gene TRBV20-1 combines with J gene TRBJ2-4, with TRBD2 matching 10 bases. This CDR3 contains 13 residues. Germline CDR1 reads DFQATT; CDR2 reads SNEGSKA (reference sequence). The J segment lost 4 bases and the V segment lost 5 bases, leaving 2 bases of the junction unmatched. CDR3 sequence reads: CSADSGGKNIQYF. The CDR3 DNA reads TGCAGTGCTGATAGCGGGGGGAAAAACATTCAGTACTTC.

This clonotype was seen at least ten times. The chain is built from TRBV12-3 or TRBV12-4 and TRBJ2-1; TRBD2 aligns across 8 bases. The V and J ends lost 8 bases and 4 bases, in that order; junction bases with no gene match: 13. The CDR3 has 16 amino acids. The CDR3 is CASSMGASGPYNEQFF. The CDR3, as DNA: TGTGCCAGCTCCATGGGGGCTAGCGGGCCGTACAATGAGCAGTTCTTC.

Ten or more counts support this clonotype. The chain employs TRBV5-1 and TRBJ2-2; maybe TRBD1 (5 bases). Trimming cost V 2 bases and J 0 bases, with 11 bases left between them. The germline CDR1 and CDR2 sequences are SGHRS and YFSETQ. The CDR3 loop spans 16 amino acids. The CDR3 DNA follows: TGCGCCAGCAGCTTCCAGGACACTGCGAACACCGGGGAGCTGTTTTTT. As protein: CASSFQDTANTGELFF.

This clonotype has at least ten counts. This chain links TRBV28 with TRBJ2-2, with a weak D call TRBD1 (6 bases). There are 16 residues in the CDR3. CDR1 and CDR2 (germline): MDHEN, SYDVKM. V was cut by 6 bases and J by 3 bases, with 17 bases left in between. Here the CDR3 reads CASSAGQYHDTGELFF. The CDR3 coding sequence is TGTGCCAGCAGCGCAGGACAGTATCATGACACCGGGGAGCTGTTTTTT.

The chain joins TRBV4-2 to TRBJ2-7, with D possibly matching TRBD2 (5 bases). V dropped 0 bases and J dropped 2 bases, with 17 bases sitting between them. The germline V gene has CDR1 LGHNA and CDR2 YNFKEQ. CDR3 length equals 17 residues. The CDR3 protein is CASSQDRGSPVPYEQYF. The DNA for the CDR3 is TGTGCCAGCAGCCAAGATCGGGGTAGCCCAGTACCCTACGAGCAGTACTTC.

A remark on this clonotype: At one boundary the junction diverges from the germline segment, which might be a read error. V and J are TRBV4-3 and TRBJ2-5; 8 nucleotides align to TRBD1. This CDR3 region has 12 residues. Germline V lookup: CDR1 LGHNA, CDR2 YSLEER. The CDR3 DNA reads as TGCGCCAGCAGCCAAACCGGGACAGGCCTAAACTTC. Protein product: CASSQTGTGLNF.

The chain recombines TRBV6-1 with TRBJ1-2, with 7 bases aligning to TRBD1. This CDR3 has 14 amino acids. Germline V gene data show CDR1 as MNHNS and CDR2 as SASEGT. The ends lost 7 bases at V and 2 bases at J; junction bases unmatched: 7. The CDR3 nucleotides read TGTGCCAGCACCCGGGACAGTCTAAACTATGGCTACACCTTC. This encodes CASTRDSLNYGYTF.

With regard to this clonotype: A junction boundary mismatches the germline segment, possibly from a read error. The chain recombines TRBV27 with TRBJ2-3; the match to TRBD2 covers 7 bases. Germline lookup yields CDR1 MNHEY and CDR2 SMNVEV (reference sequence). This CDR3 comprises 16 residues. The CDR3 DNA reads TGTGCCAGCAGTTTATTGGGCGGGGACTACACAGGTACGCAGTATTTT. Protein sequence: CASSLLGGDYTGTQYF.